The 3 T cell receptor beta chains given below trace back to one sample, sequenced in a study of neurological immune-mediated disorders. From the 5' RACE reads, TCRdb called clonotypes with MiXCR, one entry per CDR3 protein. The table has about 74,000 distinct CDR3 sequences, roughly 5% seen once; the top ten hold approximately 7%. Sequenced sample: PBMCs. These receptors were obtained from a man younger than 35 with multiple sclerosis.

This clonotype was seen repeatedly, ten times or more. The chain couples TRBV20-1 to TRBJ2-5; 11 bases agree with TRBD2. CDR3 length: 16 amino acids. Germline loops: CDR1 DFQATT, CDR2 SNEGSKA (reference sequence). Trimming cost V 0 bases and J 0 bases; bases outside gene matches: 3. The CDR3 DNA reads TGCAGTGCTAGAGATCAACTAGCGGGAGACCAAGAGACCCAGTACTTC. It is translated as CSARDQLAGDQETQYF.

This clonotype occurred many times. The V and J genes are TRBV12-3 or TRBV12-4 and TRBJ1-4, with D hard to call. CDR3 size: 16 residues. Trimming took off 4 bases at V and 0 bases at J, with 12 bases between the two ends. The CDR3 DNA reads as TGTGCCAGCAGTTCCATTCCCCCTGCAACTAATGAAAAACTGTTTTTT. It encodes CASSSIPPATNEKLFF.

The table lists this clonotype with many counts. This chain joins TRBV10-3 and TRBJ1-1; a weak D match, TRBD1 (5 bases). This CDR3 contains 15 residues. V dropped 4 bases and J dropped 0 bases, with 12 bases sitting between them. CDR1 is ENHRY and CDR2 is SYGVKD in the germline V gene. CDR3 protein: CAISGGIGMNTEAFF. The CDR3 DNA reads as TGTGCCATCAGTGGGGGGATAGGAATGAACACTGAAGCTTTCTTT.